Listed below are T cell receptor beta chains from one sample, sequenced in a study of CD8 T cells in ankylosing spondylitis. MiXCR, applied by TCRdb to the 5' RACE reads, yields one record per CDR3 protein. This table holds some 130,000 distinct CDR3 sequences, roughly 15% found once. The sequencing input was blood, either unsorted or a sorted T cell fraction (not recorded which). All receptors derive from a male donor with ankylosing spondylitis. Each CDR3 is given with its conserved first and last residue.

TRBV12-5	CASGLSTGGWIEAFF
TRBV12-3/TRBV12-4	CASSFDLWNQPQHF
TRBV28	CASIGHTYSYEQYF
TRBV20-1	CSAYPPGQGNEKLFF
TRBV10-2	CASSRMGTMNTGELFF
TRBV7-3	CASSDKAGNTGELFF
TRBV20-1	CSARGGGGTQYF
TRBV4-1	CASSQDTEQFF
TRBV28	CASNIRTSGNNEQFF
TRBV7-2	CASSLAIGSHEQYF
TRBV6-5	CASSYSKQYEQYF
TRBV27	CASSHPGTYEQYF
TRBV3-1	CASRSSGSTDTQYF
TRBV4-1	CASSQDPVTVSYEQYF
TRBV20-1	CSARGNRDSYEQYF
TRBV27	CASSGVHREGYYGYTF
TRBV7-9	CASSANEKLFF
TRBV25-1	CASSEGSRGREETEAFF
TRBV7-3	CASITVSQTQYF
TRBV5-6	CASSFWTKLKPQHF
TRBV7-9	CASSLAGLAGYNEQFF
TRBV6-4	CASSVGGVPSDEQFF
TRBV20-1	CSARRREGSYNEQFF
TRBV5-5	CASSFGLGGYEQYF
TRBV4-3	CASSQGTAYNSPLHF
TRBV7-7	CASSPDGATFTGELFF
TRBV20-1	CSFHSSDNYEQYF
TRBV30	CAWSYAGGVSNYGYTF
TRBV6-5	CASSYLRDRGGSTDTQYF
TRBV12-3/TRBV12-4	CASSLLTRATEAFF
TRBV20-1	CSARAWEEGETQYF
TRBV5-1	CASSPTSYADGYTF
TRBV28	CASSLKLAGSDTQYF
TRBV3-1	CASSQDLGSRRYNEQFF
TRBV27	CASSSGGTPYEQYF
TRBV4-1	CASSQDTTKTGELFF
TRBV5-4	CASSLGGQAYEQYF